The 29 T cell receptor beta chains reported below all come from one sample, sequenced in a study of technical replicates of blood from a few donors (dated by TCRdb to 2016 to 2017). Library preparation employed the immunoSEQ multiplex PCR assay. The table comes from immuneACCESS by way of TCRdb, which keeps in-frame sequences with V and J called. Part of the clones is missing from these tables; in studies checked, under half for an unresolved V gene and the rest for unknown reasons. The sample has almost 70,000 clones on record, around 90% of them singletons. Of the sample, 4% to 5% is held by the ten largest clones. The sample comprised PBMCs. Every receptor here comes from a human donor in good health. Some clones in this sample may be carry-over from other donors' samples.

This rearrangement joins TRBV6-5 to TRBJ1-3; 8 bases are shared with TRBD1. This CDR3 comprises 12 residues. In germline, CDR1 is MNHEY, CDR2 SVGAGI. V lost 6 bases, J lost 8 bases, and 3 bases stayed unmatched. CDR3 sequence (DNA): TGTGCCAGCAGGCAGGGGGCAGACACCATATATTTT. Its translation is CASRQGADTIYF.

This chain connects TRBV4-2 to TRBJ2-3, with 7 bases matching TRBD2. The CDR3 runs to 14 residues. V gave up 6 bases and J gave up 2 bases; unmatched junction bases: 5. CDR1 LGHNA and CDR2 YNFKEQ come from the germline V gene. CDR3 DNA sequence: TGTGCCAGCAGGGCTAGCGGCGACACAGATACGCAGTATTTT. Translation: CASRASGDTDTQYF.

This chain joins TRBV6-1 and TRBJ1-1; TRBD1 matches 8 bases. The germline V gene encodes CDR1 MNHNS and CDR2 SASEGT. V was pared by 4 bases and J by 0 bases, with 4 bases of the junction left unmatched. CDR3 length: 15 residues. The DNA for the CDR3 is TGTGCCAGCAGTGGGTGGACAGGGTTGAACACTGAAGCTTTCTTT. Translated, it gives CASSGWTGLNTEAFF.

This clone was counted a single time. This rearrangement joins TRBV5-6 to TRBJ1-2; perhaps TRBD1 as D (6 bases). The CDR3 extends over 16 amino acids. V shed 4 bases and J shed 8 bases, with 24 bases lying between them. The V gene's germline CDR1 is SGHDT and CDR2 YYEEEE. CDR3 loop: CASSAPPHRDRRGYTF. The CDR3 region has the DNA TGTGCCAGCAGCGCACCCCCCCACAGGGATCGGCGCGGCTACACCTTC.

The CDR3 sequence is CASSPLAVTEAFF. Here the CDR3 DNA reads TGTGCCAGCAGCCCTCTTGCGGTCACTGAAGCTTTCTTT. J is TRBJ1-1 and V is TRBV7-6; D is undetermined. Deletions cut 5 bases from V and 4 bases from J, with 11 bases between. CDR1 is SGHVS, CDR2 FNYEAQ, per germline. This CDR3 is 13 amino acids long.

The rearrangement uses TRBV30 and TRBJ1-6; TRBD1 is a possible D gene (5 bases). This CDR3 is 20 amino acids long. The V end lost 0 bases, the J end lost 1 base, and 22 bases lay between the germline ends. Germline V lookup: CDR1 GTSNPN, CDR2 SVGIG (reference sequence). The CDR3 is CAWSVALGGTSRSYNSPLHF. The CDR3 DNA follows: TGTGCCTGGAGTGTGGCCCTGGGGGGTACGTCGCGGTCCTATAATTCACCCCTCCACTTT.

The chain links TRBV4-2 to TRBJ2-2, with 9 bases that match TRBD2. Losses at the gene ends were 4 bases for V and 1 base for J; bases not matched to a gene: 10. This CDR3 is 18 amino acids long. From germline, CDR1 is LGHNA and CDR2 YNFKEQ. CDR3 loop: CASSLEVASGKNTGELFF. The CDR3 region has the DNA TGTGCCAGCAGCCTAGAGGTGGCTAGCGGGAAGAACACCGGGGAGCTGTTTTTT.

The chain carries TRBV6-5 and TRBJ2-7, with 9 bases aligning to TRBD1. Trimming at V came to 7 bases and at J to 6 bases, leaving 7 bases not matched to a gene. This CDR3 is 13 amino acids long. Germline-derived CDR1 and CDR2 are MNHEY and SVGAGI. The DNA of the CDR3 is TGTGCCAGCACCCTGCGACAGGGGGGCGAGCAGTACTTC. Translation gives CASTLRQGGEQYF.

The CDR3: CASSIRGVNTEAFF. The CDR3 nucleotides read TGTGCCAGTAGTATCAGGGGGGTTAACACTGAAGCTTTCTTT. The chain recombines TRBV19 with TRBJ1-1; 7 bases match TRBD1. Losses at the gene ends were 3 bases for V and 2 bases for J; bases not matched to a gene: 3. The CDR3 is 14 amino acids. Looked up from germline, CDR1 is LNHDA and CDR2 is SQIVND (reference sequence).

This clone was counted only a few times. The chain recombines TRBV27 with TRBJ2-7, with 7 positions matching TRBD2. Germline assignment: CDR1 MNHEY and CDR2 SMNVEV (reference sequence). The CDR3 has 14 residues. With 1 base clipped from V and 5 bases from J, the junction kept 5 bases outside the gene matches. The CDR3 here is CASSLLGGGNEQYF. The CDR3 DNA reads TGTGCCAGCAGTTTATTGGGGGGGGGTAACGAGCAGTACTTC.

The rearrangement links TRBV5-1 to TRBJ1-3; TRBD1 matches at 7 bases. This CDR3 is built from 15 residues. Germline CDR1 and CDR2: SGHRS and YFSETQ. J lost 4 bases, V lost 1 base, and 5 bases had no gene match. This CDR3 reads CASSLNAGGGNTIYF. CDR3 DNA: TGCGCCAGCAGCTTGAATGCAGGGGGAGGAAACACCATATATTTT.

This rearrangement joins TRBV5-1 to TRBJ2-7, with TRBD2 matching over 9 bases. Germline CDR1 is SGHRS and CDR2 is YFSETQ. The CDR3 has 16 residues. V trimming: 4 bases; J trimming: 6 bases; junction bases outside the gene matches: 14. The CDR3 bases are TGCGCCAGCAGCCCCGTGAGAGGTAGCGGGGGTGGCGAGCAGTACTTC. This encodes CASSPVRGSGGGEQYF.

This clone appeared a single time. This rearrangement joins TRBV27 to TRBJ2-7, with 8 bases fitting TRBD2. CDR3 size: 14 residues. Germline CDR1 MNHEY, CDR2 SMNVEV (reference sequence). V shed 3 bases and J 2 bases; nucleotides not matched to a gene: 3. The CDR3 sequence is CASSLRGAAYEQYF. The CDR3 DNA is TGTGCCAGCAGTTTGCGGGGGGCCGCCTACGAGCAGTACTTC.

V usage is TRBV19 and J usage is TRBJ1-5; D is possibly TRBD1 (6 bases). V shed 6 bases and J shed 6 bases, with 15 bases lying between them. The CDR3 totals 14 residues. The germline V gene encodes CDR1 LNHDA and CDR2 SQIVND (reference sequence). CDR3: CASRPGHRFQPQHF. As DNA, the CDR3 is TGTGCCAGTAGACCGGGACATCGTTTTCAGCCCCAGCATTTT.

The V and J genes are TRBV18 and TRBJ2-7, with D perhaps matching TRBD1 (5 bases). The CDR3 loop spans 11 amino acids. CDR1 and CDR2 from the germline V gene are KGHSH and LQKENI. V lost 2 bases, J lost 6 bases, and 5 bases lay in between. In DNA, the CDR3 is TGTGCCAGCTCACCAGGGGCCGAGCAGTACTTC. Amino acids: CASSPGAEQYF.

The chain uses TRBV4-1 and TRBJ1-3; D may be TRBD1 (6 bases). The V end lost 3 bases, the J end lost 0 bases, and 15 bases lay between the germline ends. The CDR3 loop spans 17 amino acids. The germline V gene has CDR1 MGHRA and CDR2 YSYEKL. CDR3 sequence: CASSHRYVGGSGNTIYF. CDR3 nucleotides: TGCGCCAGCAGCCACCGGTACGTAGGGGGCTCTGGAAACACCATATATTTT.

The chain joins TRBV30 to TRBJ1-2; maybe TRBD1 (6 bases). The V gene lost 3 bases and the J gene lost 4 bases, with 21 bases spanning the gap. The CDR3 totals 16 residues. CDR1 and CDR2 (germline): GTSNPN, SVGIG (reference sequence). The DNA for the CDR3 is TGTGCCTGGAGGGCGTGGGCCATGGACAGAGCCTATGGCTACACCTTC. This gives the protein CAWRAWAMDRAYGYTF.

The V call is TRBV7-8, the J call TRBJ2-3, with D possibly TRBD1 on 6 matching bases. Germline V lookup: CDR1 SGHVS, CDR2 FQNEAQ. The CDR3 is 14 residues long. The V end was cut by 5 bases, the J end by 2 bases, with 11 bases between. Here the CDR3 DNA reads TGTGCCAGCAGCCCCAGACAGGTCACAGATACGCAGTATTTT. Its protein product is CASSPRQVTDTQYF.

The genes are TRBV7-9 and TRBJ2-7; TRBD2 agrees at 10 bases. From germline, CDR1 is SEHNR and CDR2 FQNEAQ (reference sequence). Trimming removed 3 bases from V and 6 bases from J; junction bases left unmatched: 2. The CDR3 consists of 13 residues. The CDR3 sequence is CASSFSGGTEQYF. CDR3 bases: TGTGCCAGCAGCTTTAGCGGGGGGACCGAGCAGTACTTC.

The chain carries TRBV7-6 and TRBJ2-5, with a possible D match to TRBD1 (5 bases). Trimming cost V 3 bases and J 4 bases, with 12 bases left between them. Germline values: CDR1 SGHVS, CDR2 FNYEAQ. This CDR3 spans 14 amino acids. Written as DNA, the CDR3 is TGTGCCAGCAGCTTTTCGACAGCCACAGAGACCCAGTACTTC. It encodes CASSFSTATETQYF.

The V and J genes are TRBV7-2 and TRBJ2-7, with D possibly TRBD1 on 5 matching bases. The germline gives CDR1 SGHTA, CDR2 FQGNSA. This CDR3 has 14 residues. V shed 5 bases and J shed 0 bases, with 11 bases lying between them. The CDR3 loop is CASSTRQSSYEQYF. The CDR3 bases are TGTGCCAGCAGCACCCGACAGAGCTCCTACGAGCAGTACTTC.

CDR3 sequence: CASSLFSGGSHEQYF. The CDR3 bases are TGTGCCAGCAGCTTATTTAGCGGGGGGTCCCACGAGCAGTACTTC. The chain is built from TRBV7-2 and TRBJ2-7; 10 nucleotides align to TRBD2. Germline loops: CDR1 SGHTA, CDR2 FQGNSA. The CDR3 is 15 amino acids. V shed 2 bases, J shed 5 bases, and the junction held 6 bases outside the gene matches.

The CDR3 DNA reads TGCGCCAGCAGCCAAGAAACTAGCGGGGGGCGGAGCACAGATACGCAGTATTTT. It encodes CASSQETSGGRSTDTQYF. The rearrangement links TRBV4-3 to TRBJ2-3; 12 nucleotides align to TRBD2. The CDR3 is 18 amino acids. Germline CDR1 is LGHNA and CDR2 is YSLEER. The V and J ends lost 0 bases and 0 bases, in that order; junction bases with no gene match: 4.

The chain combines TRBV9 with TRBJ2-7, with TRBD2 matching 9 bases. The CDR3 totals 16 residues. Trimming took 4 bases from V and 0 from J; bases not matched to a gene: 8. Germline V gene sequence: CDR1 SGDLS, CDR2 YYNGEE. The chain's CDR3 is CASSPRGSGSSYEQYF. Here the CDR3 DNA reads TGTGCCAGCAGCCCTCGGGGTAGCGGGAGCTCCTACGAGCAGTACTTC.

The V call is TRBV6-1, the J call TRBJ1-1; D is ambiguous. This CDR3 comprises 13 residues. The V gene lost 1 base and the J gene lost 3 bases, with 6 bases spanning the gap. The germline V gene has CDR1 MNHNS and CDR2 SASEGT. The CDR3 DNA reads TGTGCCAGCAGTGAAGGGGAGTACACTGAAGCTTTCTTT. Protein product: CASSEGEYTEAFF.

The CDR3: CASSLAGQGAYGYTF. The CDR3 coding sequence is TGTGCCAGCAGCTTGGCCGGACAGGGGGCATATGGCTACACCTTC. The gene calls are TRBV5-6 and TRBJ1-2, with 11 bases matching TRBD1. The germline V gene has CDR1 SGHDT and CDR2 YYEEEE. This CDR3 region has 15 residues. V gave up 0 bases and J gave up 5 bases; unmatched junction bases: 3.

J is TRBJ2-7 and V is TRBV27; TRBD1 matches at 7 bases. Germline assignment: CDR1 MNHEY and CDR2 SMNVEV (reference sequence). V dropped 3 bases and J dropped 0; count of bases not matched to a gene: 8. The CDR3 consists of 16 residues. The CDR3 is CASSFYDRVSSYEQYF. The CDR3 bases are TGTGCCAGCAGTTTCTACGACAGGGTCAGCTCCTACGAGCAGTACTTC.

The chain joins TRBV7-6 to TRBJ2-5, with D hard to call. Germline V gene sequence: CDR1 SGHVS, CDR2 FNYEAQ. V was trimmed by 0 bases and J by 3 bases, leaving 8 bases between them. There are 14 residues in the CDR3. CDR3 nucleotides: TGTGCCAGCAGCTTAGCGAGCTCCGAAGAGACCCAGTACTTC. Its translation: CASSLASSEETQYF.

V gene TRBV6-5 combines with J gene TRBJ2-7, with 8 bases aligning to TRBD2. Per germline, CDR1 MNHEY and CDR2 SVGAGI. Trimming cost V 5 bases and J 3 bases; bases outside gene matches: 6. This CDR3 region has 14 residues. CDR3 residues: CASSRSGRYYEQYF. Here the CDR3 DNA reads TGTGCCAGCAGTAGAAGCGGGAGATACTACGAGCAGTACTTC.